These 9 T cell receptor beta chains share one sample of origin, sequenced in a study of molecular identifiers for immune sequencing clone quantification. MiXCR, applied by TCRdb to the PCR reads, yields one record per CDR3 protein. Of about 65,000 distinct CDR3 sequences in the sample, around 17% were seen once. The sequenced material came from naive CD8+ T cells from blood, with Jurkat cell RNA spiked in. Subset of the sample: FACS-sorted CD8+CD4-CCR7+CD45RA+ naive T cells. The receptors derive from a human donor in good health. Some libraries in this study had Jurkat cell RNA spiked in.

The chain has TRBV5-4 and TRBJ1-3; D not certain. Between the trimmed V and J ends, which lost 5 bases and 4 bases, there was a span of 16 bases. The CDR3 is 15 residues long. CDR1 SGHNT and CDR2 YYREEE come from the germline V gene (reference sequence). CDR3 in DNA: TGTGCCAGCAGGGACGTACCTACCTCAGGAAACACCATATATTTT. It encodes CASRDVPTSGNTIYF.

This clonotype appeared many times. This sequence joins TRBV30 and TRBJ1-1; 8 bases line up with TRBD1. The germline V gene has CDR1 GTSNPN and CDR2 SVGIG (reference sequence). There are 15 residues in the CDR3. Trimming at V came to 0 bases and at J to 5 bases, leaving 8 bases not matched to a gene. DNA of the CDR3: TGTGCCTGGAGTGTACATTGGACAGGGTCGACTGAAGCTTTCTTT. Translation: CAWSVHWTGSTEAFF.

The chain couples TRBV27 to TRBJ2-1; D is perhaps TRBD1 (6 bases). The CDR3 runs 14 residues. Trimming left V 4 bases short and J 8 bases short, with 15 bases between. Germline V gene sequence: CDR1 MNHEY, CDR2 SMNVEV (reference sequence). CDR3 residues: CASSWPTGSDEQFF. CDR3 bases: TGTGCCAGCAGTTGGCCTACAGGGTCCGATGAGCAGTTCTTC.

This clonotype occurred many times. Here the CDR3 reads CATGTGSSGSTDTQYF. The CDR3 DNA is TGTGCCACCGGGACAGGATCTAGCGGAAGCACAGATACGCAGTATTTT. This chain joins TRBV24-1 and TRBJ2-3; D might be TRBD1 (8 bases). The germline CDR1 and CDR2 sequences are KGHDR and SFDVKD. The CDR3 has 16 amino acids. Deletions cut 9 bases from V and 0 bases from J, with 18 bases between.

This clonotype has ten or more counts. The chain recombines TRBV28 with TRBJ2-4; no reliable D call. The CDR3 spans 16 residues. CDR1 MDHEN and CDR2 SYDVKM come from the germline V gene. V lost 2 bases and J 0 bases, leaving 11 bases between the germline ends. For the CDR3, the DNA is TGTGCCAGCAGTTTAGAAACAGAACTAGCCAAAAACATTCAGTACTTC. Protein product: CASSLETELAKNIQYF.

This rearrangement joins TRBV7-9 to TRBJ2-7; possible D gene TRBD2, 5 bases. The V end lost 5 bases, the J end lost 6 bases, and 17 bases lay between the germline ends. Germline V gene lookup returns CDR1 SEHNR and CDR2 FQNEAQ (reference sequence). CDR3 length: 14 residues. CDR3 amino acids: CASSPGPGMGEQYF. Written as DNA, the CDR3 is TGTGCCAGCAGCCCAGGCCCGGGGATGGGCGAGCAGTACTTC.

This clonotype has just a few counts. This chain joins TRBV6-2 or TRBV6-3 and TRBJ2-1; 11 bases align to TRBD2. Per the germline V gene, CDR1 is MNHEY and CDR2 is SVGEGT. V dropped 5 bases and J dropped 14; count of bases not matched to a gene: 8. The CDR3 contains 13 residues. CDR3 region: CASSPTGTSGKFF. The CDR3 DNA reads TGTGCCAGCAGTCCTACCGGGACTAGCGGAAAGTTCTTC.

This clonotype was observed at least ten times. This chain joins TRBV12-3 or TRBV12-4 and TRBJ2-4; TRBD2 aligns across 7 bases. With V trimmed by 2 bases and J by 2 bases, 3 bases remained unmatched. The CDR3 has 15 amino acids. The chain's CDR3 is CASSLTGGPKNIQYF. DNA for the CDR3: TGTGCCAGCAGTTTAACGGGGGGTCCCAAAAACATTCAGTACTTC.

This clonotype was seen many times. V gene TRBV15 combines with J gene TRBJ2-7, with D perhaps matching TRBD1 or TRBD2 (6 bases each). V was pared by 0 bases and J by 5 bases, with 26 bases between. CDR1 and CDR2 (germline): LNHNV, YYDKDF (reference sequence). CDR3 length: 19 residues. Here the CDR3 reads CATSRDFRGVAAGGHEQYF. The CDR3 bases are TGTGCCACCAGCAGAGATTTTAGGGGAGTGGCGGCCGGGGGCCACGAGCAGTACTTC.